The rows below give T cell receptor beta chains drawn from one sample of a study of cytotoxic CD8 clonotypes in ibrutinib-treated CLL. Assay used: immunoSEQ multiplex PCR; TCRdb lists only in-frame clones, some missing. The sample holds about 300,000 clones, 67% seen once. This specimen consisted of PBMCs, obtained after 36 months of ibrutinib treatment. The receptors derive from a human donor with chronic lymphocytic leukemia. Both conserved end residues are part of each CDR3. D genes are given only for firm matches. Size is stated for part of the rows, as once, few or many counts, or as a class when the clone is expanded.

TGTGCCAGCAGTTTGGAACACCACTGGGAGCTGTTTTTT,CASSLEHHWELFF,NA,NA,TRBV28,TRBJ2-2
TGCGCCAGCAGTCAAGGGGTCAGGCAGCGGCCCTATAATTCACCCCTCCACTTT,CASSQGVRQRPYNSPLHF,once,NA,TRBV23-1,TRBJ1-6
TGTGCCAGCAGCTCCCCAACGGTCGCAGGGAGTTCCCACATGAACACTGAAGCTTTCTTT,CASSSPTVAGSSHMNTEAFF,NA,NA,TRBV7-8,TRBJ1-1
TGCAGCGGCGTCCTAGCGGGGGGCTCCTACGAGCAGTACTTC,CSGVLAGGSYEQYF,NA,TRBD2,TRBV29-1,TRBJ2-7
TGTGCCAGCGGCGTACAGGGGTCTTTCCGGGGAGCTTTCTTT,CASGVQGSFRGAFF,few,TRBD1,TRBV6-5,TRBJ1-1
TGTGCCACCAGCAGAGAACCAGCCGACACTGAAGCTTTCTTT,CATSREPADTEAFF,NA,NA,TRBV15,TRBJ1-1
TGCAGCGTCCAGCCCCGACTAGCGGGAGCCTACAATGAGCAGTTCTTC,CSVQPRLAGAYNEQFF,NA,TRBD2,TRBV29-1,TRBJ2-1
TGCGCCAGCAGCCAAGATATTCAGGGCCTGGGGGAGCAGTACTTC,CASSQDIQGLGEQYF,NA,NA,TRBV4-3,TRBJ2-7
TGTGCCAGCAGGGGACAGGGGGCACGAGGTGGCTACACCTTC,CASRGQGARGGYTF,few,TRBD1,TRBV7-2,TRBJ1-2
TGTGCCAGCACCTGGGGGGGCGAGCACACCGGGGAGCTGTTTTTT,CASTWGGEHTGELFF,NA,NA,TRBV5-4,TRBJ2-2
TGTGCCAGCAGCTTAGGGGGTAGGCAGTTCTTC,CASSLGGRQFF,once,NA,TRBV11-2,TRBJ2-1
TGTGCCAGCTCACCTCCATCTAGTTTAAGTTACGTCTACGAGCAGTACTTC,CASSPPSSLSYVYEQYF,NA,NA,TRBV18,TRBJ2-7
TGTGCCAGCTCACCTTGGTACAATGAGCAGTTCTTC,CASSPWYNEQFF,few,NA,TRBV18,TRBJ2-1
TGTGCCAGCAGTTCCGGGACAGGGTTACGGGAGACCCAGTACTTC,CASSSGTGLRETQYF,once,TRBD1,TRBV11-2,TRBJ2-5
TGTGCCAGCAGTCCCTTGACAGGGCATCAGCCCCAGCATTTT,CASSPLTGHQPQHF,NA,TRBD1,TRBV6-5,TRBJ1-5
TGTGCCAGCAGCCAAGACGGGAGGCAGCCCCAGCATTTT,CASSQDGRQPQHF,once,NA,TRBV4-2,TRBJ1-5